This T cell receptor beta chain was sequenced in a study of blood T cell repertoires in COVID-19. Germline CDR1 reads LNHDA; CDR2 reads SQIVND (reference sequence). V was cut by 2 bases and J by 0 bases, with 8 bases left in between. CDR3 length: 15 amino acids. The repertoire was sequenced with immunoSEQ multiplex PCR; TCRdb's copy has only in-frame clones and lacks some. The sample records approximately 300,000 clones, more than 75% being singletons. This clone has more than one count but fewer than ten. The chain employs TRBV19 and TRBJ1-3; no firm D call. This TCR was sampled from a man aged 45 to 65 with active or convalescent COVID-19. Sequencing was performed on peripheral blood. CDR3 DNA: TGTGCCAGTAGTATACCAGTAACCTCTGGAAACACCATATATTTT. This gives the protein CASSIPVTSGNTIYF.